The subject of this entry is one T cell receptor (beta chain). Its target is unknown. The data were obtained in a study of cytomegalovirus exposure and HLA in healthy donors. PCR involved 60 Vbeta and 13 Jbeta primers. Generated by immunoSEQ multiplex PCR, the TCRdb table keeps only in-frame clones and is missing some. The sample holds about 140,000 clones. In germline, CDR1 is LGHNA, CDR2 YSLEER. This CDR3 comprises 16 residues. V was clipped by 0 bases and J by 0 bases, with 8 bases between them. General study results and limits: Analysis performed later found more than 15,000 TCR beta sequences associated with HLA alleles at 0.05 false discovery rate. Productive status was seen about 90% or about 30% of the time for most TCR beta V segments in an earlier analysis.

Sequencing used PBMCs. The rearrangement links TRBV4-3 to TRBJ2-2, with D uncertain. The TCR originated in a woman under 30 in good health and CMV-seronegative. CDR3 nucleotide sequence: TGCGCCAGCAGCCAAGAGCGGCCCACGAACACCGGGGAGCTGTTTTTT. Translated: CASSQERPTNTGELFF.